This is a list of T cell receptor beta chains from one sample in a study of blood T cell repertoires in COVID-19. Measured with immunoSEQ multiplex PCR; TCRdb has only the in-frame clones, and not every one. The sample holds about 300,000 clones, about 90% seen once. Specimen: peripheral blood. The source of these receptors is a woman aged 30 to 39 with COVID-19, enrolled during active disease. The CDR3 runs from the conserved cysteine through the conserved F or W. Each record gives: clone size, CDR3 length, V gene, J gene, D gene, CDR3 protein, CDR3 DNA. The D gene is left open where the match is weak. Clone size is not always given. Where it is, it says once, few, many or a class for expanded clones.

once	16	TRBV5-1	TRBJ1-6	TRBD1	CASSLGPGGPNSPLHF	TGCGCCAGCAGCTTGGGGCCAGGGGGCCCTAATTCACCCCTCCACTTT
NA	16	TRBV11-3	TRBJ2-5	TRBD2	CASSPGVAGGRETQYF	TGTGCCAGCAGCCCTGGAGTAGCGGGGGGCCGGGAGACCCAGTACTTC
few	15	TRBV2	TRBJ2-3	NA	CASSEETDSTDTQYF	TGTGCCAGCAGTGAAGAAACAGACAGCACAGATACGCAGTATTTT
NA	13	TRBV18	TRBJ1-1	NA	CASSPSTALHAFF	TGTGCCAGCTCACCTTCGACAGCCCTTCACGCTTTCTTT
NA	11	TRBV20-1	TRBJ2-2	NA	CSARRVGELFF	TGCAGTGCTCGCAGGGTTGGGGAGCTGTTTTTT
NA	14	TRBV3-1/TRBV3-2	TRBJ1-2	NA	CASSLSRGYYGYTF	TGTGCCAGCAGCCTCAGCAGGGGATACTATGGCTACACCTTC
NA	15	TRBV2	TRBJ2-2	NA	CASTKDYRGTGELFF	TGTGCCAGCACCAAGGACTACCGGGGGACCGGGGAGCTGTTTTTT
NA	14	TRBV21-1	TRBJ1-2	NA	CASSLPHRAWGYTF	TGTGCCAGCAGTCTACCCCACAGGGCTTGGGGCTACACCTTC
NA	16	TRBV7-6	TRBJ2-1	NA	CASSFELRTPPLEQFF	TGTGCCAGCAGCTTTGAACTCCGGACACCCCCCTTGGAGCAGTTCTTC
NA	15	TRBV7-2	TRBJ2-5	TRBD1	CASSLLPGGAETQYF	TGTGCCAGCAGCTTACTCCCAGGGGGTGCGGAGACCCAGTACTTC
NA	13	TRBV28	TRBJ2-5	NA	CASSAQGPETQYF	TGTGCCAGCTCAGCTCAGGGCCCAGAGACCCAGTACTTC
NA	12	TRBV10-3	TRBJ1-6	NA	CAIGRGDSPLHF	TGTGCCATCGGGAGGGGGGATTCACCCCTCCACTTT
NA	17	TRBV19	TRBJ2-3	NA	CASSPPDYAGPADTQYF	TGTGCCAGTAGTCCCCCGGACTACGCCGGACCAGCAGATACGCAGTATTTT
NA	15	TRBV9	TRBJ1-4	NA	CASSGLLGGNEKLFF	TGTGCCAGCAGCGGCCTGCTGGGGGGGAATGAAAAACTGTTTTTT
NA	15	TRBV9	TRBJ1-6	NA	CASSVGQAMGSPLHF	TGTGCCAGCAGCGTAGGACAGGCGATGGGTTCACCCCTCCACTTT
NA	15	TRBV6-5	TRBJ1-5	NA	CASSPSRPGAQPQHF	TGTGCCAGCAGTCCGTCTCGTCCTGGGGCTCAGCCCCAGCATTTT
NA	12	TRBV12-3/TRBV12-4	TRBJ1-1	NA	CASSRTGQGAFF	TGTGCCAGCAGTCGTACGGGACAAGGGGCTTTCTTT
NA	16	TRBV11-2	TRBJ2-3	NA	CASSFSAGAYTDTQYF	TGTGCCAGCAGCTTTAGTGCGGGGGCCTACACAGATACGCAGTATTTT
NA	13	TRBV5-5	TRBJ1-4	NA	CASSRVAGEKLFF	TGTGCCAGCAGCCGGGTCGCGGGGGAAAAACTGTTTTTT
NA	16	TRBV3-1/TRBV3-2	TRBJ2-3	TRBD2	CASSQVAGGSTDTQYF	TGTGCCAGCAGCCAAGTAGCGGGGGGGAGCACAGATACGCAGTATTTT
NA	17	TRBV5-4	TRBJ2-7	NA	CASSLGALAGRGYEQYF	TGTGCCAGCAGCTTGGGTGCTCTGGCTGGGCGTGGATACGAGCAGTACTTC
NA	14	TRBV7-2	TRBJ2-7	TRBD1	CASSFPGQPYEQYF	TGTGCCAGCAGCTTTCCGGGACAGCCCTACGAGCAGTACTTC
NA	13	TRBV7-3	TRBJ2-5	NA	CASSRGYQETQYF	TGTGCCAGCAGCAGGGGGTACCAAGAGACCCAGTACTTC
NA	15	TRBV6-5	TRBJ1-2	NA	CASSYSQRANYGYTF	TGTGCCAGCAGTTACTCTCAGAGGGCTAACTATGGCTACACCTTC
once	15	TRBV6-2/TRBV6-3	TRBJ1-1	TRBD1	CASSFGQAMNTEAFF	TGTGCCAGCAGTTTCGGACAGGCGATGAACACTGAAGCTTTCTTT
NA	14	TRBV5-1	TRBJ2-1	NA	CASSLRIRGGEQFF	TGCGCCAGCAGCTTGAGGATCCGAGGGGGTGAGCAGTTCTTC
NA	13	TRBV5-4	TRBJ1-2	NA	CASSPDSNYGYTF	TGTGCCAGCAGCCCGGACAGTAACTATGGCTACACCTTC
NA	12	TRBV6-4	TRBJ1-1	NA	CASSDPGGLPFF	TGTGCCAGCAGTGACCCCGGGGGGTTACCTTTCTTT
once	14	TRBV5-1	TRBJ1-2	NA	CASSLEAGARGYTF	TGCGCCAGCAGCTTGGAGGCGGGGGCGAGAGGGTACACCTTC
NA	12	TRBV7-9	TRBJ2-1	NA	CASSSNLREQFF	TGTGCCAGCAGTTCAAACTTACGTGAGCAGTTCTTC
NA	15	TRBV19	TRBJ1-6	TRBD1	CASQEGASYNSPLHF	TGTGCCAGTCAGGAGGGGGCCTCCTATAATTCACCCCTCCACTTT
NA	15	TRBV6-5	TRBJ1-1	NA	CASRVEGVGNTEAFF	TGTGCCAGCAGAGTTGAGGGAGTCGGGAACACTGAAGCTTTCTTT
NA	15	TRBV28	TRBJ1-6	NA	CASRGRSSYNSPLHF	TGTGCCAGCAGGGGGAGGAGCTCCTATAATTCACCCCTCCACTTT
once	16	TRBV7-2	TRBJ1-1	TRBD1	CASSPNPTGGVTEAFF	TGTGCCAGCAGCCCCAATCCGACAGGGGGCGTGACTGAAGCTTTCTTT
NA	15	TRBV5-1	TRBJ1-2	TRBD1	CASSLAGQGAYGYTF	TGCGCCAGCAGCTTGGCTGGACAGGGTGCCTATGGCTACACCTTC
NA	16	TRBV9	TRBJ1-1	NA	CASSVVPDSRNTEAFF	TGTGCCAGCAGCGTAGTCCCCGACAGCAGGAACACTGAAGCTTTCTTT
NA	15	TRBV7-6	TRBJ2-5	TRBD2	CASSLEGLAGETQYF	TGTGCCAGCAGCTTAGAGGGGCTAGCGGGGGAGACCCAGTACTTC
NA	14	TRBV3-1/TRBV3-2	TRBJ2-3	TRBD1	CASEDRGRADTQYF	TGTGCCAGCGAGGACAGGGGGCGGGCAGATACGCAGTATTTT
NA	16	TRBV2	TRBJ1-4	NA	CASSELRGLGNEKLFF	TGTGCCAGCAGTGAACTCAGGGGTTTGGGTAATGAAAAACTGTTTTTT
NA	14	TRBV4-2	TRBJ2-3	NA	CASSPGLDTDTQYF	TGTGCCAGCAGCCCTGGACTGGACACAGATACGCAGTATTTT
NA	18	TRBV3-1/TRBV3-2	TRBJ2-1	TRBD2	CASSKGRRKRGGRNEQFF	TGTGCCAGCAGCAAGGGGCGTCGCAAGCGGGGGGGCAGGAATGAGCAGTTCTTC
NA	13	TRBV7-9	TRBJ1-2	NA	CASSLTVVHGYTF	TGTGCCAGCAGCTTAACGGTGGTTCATGGCTACACCTTC
NA	14	TRBV2	TRBJ1-1	TRBD1	CASSYRGRATEAFF	TGTGCCAGCAGTTACAGGGGGCGAGCTACTGAAGCTTTCTTT
NA	12	TRBV6-1	TRBJ1-5	NA	CASSEFSQPQHF	TGTGCCAGCAGTGAGTTTAGTCAGCCCCAGCATTTT
once	17	TRBV5-6	TRBJ2-2	NA	CASSFSKGGWHTGELFF	TGTGCCAGCAGCTTTTCGAAAGGAGGGTGGCACACCGGGGAGCTGTTTTTT
NA	13	TRBV10-3	TRBJ1-2	NA	CAISTTGNYGYTF	TGTGCCATCAGTACCACAGGAAACTATGGCTACACCTTC
NA	16	TRBV3-1/TRBV3-2	TRBJ1-5	TRBD1	CASSLGTGYSNQPQHF	TGTGCCAGCAGCCTCGGGACAGGCTATAGCAATCAGCCCCAGCATTTT
NA	15	TRBV6-5	TRBJ2-3	TRBD1	CASGRRTGLADTQYF	TGTGCCAGCGGCCGGAGGACAGGGTTGGCAGATACGCAGTATTTT
NA	16	TRBV7-2	TRBJ2-5	NA	CASSLLGAKTQETQYF	TGTGCCAGCAGCTTATTGGGGGCCAAGACCCAAGAGACCCAGTACTTC
NA	14	TRBV5-5	TRBJ1-4	TRBD1	CASSALTGDEKLFF	TGTGCCAGCAGCGCCCTGACAGGGGATGAAAAACTGTTTTTT
NA	14	TRBV2	TRBJ1-2	TRBD1	CASSPIPRGQSYTF	TGTGCCAGCAGTCCCATCCCGAGGGGGCAGAGCTACACCTTC
NA	15	TRBV19	TRBJ1-1	NA	CASSIGYSMNTEAFF	TGTGCCAGTAGTATAGGTTACAGCATGAACACTGAAGCTTTCTTT